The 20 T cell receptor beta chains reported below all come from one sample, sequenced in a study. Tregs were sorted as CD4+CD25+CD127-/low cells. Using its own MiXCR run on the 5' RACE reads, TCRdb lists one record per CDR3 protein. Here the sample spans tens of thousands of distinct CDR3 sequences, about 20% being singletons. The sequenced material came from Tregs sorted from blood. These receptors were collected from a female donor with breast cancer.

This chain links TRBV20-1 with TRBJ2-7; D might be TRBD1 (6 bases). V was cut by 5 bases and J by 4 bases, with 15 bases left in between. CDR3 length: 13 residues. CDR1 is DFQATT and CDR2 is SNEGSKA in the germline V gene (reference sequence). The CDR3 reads CSALWDTRYEQYF. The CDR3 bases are TGCAGTGCTCTTTGGGACACCAGATACGAGCAGTACTTC.

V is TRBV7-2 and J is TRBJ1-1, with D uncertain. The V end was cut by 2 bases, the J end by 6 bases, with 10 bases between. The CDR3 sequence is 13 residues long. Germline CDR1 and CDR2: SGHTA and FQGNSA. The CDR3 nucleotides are TGTGCCAGCAGCTTATCCCGTCTGGCTGAAGCTTTCTTT. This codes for CASSLSRLAEAFF.

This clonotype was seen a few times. The CDR3 is CASSVGRGRNEQFF. CDR3 sequence (DNA): TGTGCCAGCAGCGTAGGTCGTGGCCGGAATGAGCAGTTCTTC. V is TRBV9 and J is TRBJ2-1; D unresolved. V was shortened by 0 bases and J by 7 bases, with 11 bases between the two germline ends. The CDR3 contains 14 residues. The germline gives CDR1 SGDLS, CDR2 YYNGEE.

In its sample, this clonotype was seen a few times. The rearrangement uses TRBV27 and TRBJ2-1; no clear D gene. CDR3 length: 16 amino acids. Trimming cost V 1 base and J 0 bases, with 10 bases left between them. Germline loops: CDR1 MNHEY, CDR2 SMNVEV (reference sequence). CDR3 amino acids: CASSLWASSSYNEQFF. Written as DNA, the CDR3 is TGTGCCAGCAGTTTATGGGCATCCAGCTCCTACAATGAGCAGTTCTTC.

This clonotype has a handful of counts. CDR3 nucleotide sequence: TGCGCCAGCAGCCAAGTAGATATGGGCTTTCACGGGTACGAGCAGTACTTC. This encodes CASSQVDMGFHGYEQYF. J is TRBJ2-7 and V is TRBV4-1; D is undetermined. Trimming removed 1 base from V and 4 bases from J, with 20 bases in between. This CDR3 has 17 amino acids. Per germline, CDR1 MGHRA and CDR2 YSYEKL.

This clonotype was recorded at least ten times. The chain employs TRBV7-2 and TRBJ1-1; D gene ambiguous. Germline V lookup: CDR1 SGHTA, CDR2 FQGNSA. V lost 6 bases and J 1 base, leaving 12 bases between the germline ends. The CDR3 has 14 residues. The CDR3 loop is CASSFRDSNTEAFF. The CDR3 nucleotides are TGTGCCAGCAGTTTCCGCGACTCGAACACTGAAGCTTTCTTT. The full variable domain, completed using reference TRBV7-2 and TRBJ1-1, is GAGVSQSPSNKVTEKGKDVELRCDPISGHTALYWYRQSLGQGLEFLIYFQGNSAPDKSGLPSDRFSAERTGGSVSTLTIQRTQQEDSAVYLCASSFRDSNTEAFFGQGTRLTVV.

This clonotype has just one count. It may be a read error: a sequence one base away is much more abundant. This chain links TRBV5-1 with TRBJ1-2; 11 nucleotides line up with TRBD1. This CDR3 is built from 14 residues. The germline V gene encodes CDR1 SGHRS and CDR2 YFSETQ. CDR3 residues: CTSSAGTGGYGYTF. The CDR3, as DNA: TGCACCAGCAGCGCCGGGACAGGGGGCTATGGCTACACCTTC.

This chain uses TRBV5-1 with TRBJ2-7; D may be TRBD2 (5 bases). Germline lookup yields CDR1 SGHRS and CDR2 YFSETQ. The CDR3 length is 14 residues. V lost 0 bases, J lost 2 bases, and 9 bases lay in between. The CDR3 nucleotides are TGCGCCAGCAGCTTGGAGTGGGAGACCTACGAGCAGTACTTC. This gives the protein CASSLEWETYEQYF.

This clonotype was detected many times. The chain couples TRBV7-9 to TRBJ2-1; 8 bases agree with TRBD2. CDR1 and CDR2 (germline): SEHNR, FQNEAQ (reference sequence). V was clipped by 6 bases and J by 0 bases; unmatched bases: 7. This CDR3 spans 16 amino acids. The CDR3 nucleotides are TGTGCCAGCAGTCCGAGCGGGAGCCCCTCCTACAATGAGCAGTTCTTC. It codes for CASSPSGSPSYNEQFF.

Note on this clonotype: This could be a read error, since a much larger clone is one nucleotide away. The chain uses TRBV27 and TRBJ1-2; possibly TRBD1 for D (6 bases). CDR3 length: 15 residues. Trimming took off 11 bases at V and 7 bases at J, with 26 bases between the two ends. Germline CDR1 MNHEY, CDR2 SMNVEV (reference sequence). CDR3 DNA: TGTGCCGGCTCCCTTCAGGGGCCAAAACAAAGTGGCTACACCTTC. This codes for CAGSLQGPKQSGYTF.

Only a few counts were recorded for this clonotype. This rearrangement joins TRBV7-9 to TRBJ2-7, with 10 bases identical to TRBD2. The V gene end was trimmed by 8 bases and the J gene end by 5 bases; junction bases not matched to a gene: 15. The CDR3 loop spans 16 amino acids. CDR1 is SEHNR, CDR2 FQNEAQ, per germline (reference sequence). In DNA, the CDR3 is TGTGCCAGCGGCAGGCTAGCGGGAGTAAGGATCGACGAGCAGTACTTC. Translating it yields CASGRLAGVRIDEQYF.

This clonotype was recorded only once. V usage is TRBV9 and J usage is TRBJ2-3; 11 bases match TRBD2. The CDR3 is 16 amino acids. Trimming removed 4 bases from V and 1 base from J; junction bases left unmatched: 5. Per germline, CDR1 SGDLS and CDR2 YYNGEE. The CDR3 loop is CASSYGLAGRTDTQYF. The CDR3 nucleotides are TGTGCCAGCAGCTACGGACTAGCGGGCCGCACAGATACGCAGTATTTT.

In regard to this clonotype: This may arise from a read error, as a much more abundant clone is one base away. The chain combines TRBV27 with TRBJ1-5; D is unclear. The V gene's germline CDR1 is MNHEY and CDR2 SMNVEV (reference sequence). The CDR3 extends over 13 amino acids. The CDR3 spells CASSLGGFQPQRF. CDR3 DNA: TGTGCCAGCAGTTTAGGTGGGTTTCAGCCCCAGCGTTTT.

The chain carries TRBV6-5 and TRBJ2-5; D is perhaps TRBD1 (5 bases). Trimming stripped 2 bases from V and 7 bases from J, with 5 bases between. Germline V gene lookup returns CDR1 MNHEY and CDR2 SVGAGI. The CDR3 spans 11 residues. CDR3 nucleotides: TGTGCCAGCAGTTACCAGGGGACCCAGTACTTC. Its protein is CASSYQGTQYF.

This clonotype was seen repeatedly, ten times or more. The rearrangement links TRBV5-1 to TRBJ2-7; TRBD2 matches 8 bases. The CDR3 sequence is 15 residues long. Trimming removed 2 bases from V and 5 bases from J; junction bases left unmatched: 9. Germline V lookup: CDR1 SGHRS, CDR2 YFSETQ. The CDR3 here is CASSLYPTSADEQYF. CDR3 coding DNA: TGCGCCAGCAGCTTATACCCGACTAGCGCCGACGAGCAGTACTTC.

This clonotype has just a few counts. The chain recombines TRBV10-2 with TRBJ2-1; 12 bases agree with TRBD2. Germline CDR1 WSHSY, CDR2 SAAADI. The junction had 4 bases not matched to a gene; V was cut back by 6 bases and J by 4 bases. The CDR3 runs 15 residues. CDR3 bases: TGCGCCAGCAGCGCCGGGACTAGCGGGTACAATGAGCAGTTCTTC. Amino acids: CASSAGTSGYNEQFF.

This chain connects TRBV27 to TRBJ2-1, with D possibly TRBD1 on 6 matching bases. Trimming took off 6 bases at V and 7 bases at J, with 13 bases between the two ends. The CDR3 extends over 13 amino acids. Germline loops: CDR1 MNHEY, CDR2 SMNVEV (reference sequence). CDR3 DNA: TGTGCCAGCAGGGACAGCTATTTGAATGAGCAGTTCTTC. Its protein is CASRDSYLNEQFF.

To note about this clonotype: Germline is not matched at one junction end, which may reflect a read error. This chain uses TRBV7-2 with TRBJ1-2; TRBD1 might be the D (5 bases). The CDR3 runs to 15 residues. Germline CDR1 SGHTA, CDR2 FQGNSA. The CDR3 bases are TGTGCCAGCAGCGTACGGCCAGGGATTCTGTATGGCTGCACCTTC. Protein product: CASSVRPGILYGCTF. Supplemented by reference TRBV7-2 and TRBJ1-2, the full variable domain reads GAGVSQSPSNKVTEKGKDVELRCDPISGHTALYWYRQSLGQGLEFLIYFQGNSAPDKSGLPSDRFSAERTGGSVSTLTIQRTQQEDSAVYLCASSVRPGILYGCTFGSGTRLTVV.

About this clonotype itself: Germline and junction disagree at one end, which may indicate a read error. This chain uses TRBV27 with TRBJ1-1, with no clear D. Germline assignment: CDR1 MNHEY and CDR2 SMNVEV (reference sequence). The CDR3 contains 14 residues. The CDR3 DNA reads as TGTGCCAGCGGTTTCATAGACGTTCCTACTGAAGCTTTCTTT. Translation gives CASGFIDVPTEAFF.

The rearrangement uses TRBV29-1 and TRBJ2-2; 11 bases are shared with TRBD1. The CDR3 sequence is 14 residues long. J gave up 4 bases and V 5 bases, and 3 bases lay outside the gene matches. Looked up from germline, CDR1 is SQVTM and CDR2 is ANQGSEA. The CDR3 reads CSVWDRGGTGELFF. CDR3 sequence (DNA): TGCAGCGTTTGGGACAGGGGGGGCACCGGGGAGCTGTTTTTT.